This T cell receptor beta chain emerged from a study of OX40 agonist ivuxolimab in advanced cancers. General observations from the study: Clonal expansion was seen in CD4+ and CD8+ blood T cells by week 6 at 0.1 to 3.0 mg/kg.

Points on this clone: Its antigen is not identified.

Germline CDR1 SGDLS, CDR2 YYNGEE. The V end was cut by 0 bases, the J end by 4 bases, with 10 bases between. This CDR3 is built from 14 residues. Sequencing was performed with immunoSEQ multiplex PCR; in TCRdb, only in-frame clones are kept and a portion is missing. Of 35,000 or so clones in the sample, over 75% are singletons; the top ten hold roughly a quarter. Autoimmune disease history or systemic immunosuppression led to patients being barred. The sequences come from CD4+ or CD8+ T cells sorted from blood, collected in a trial of the OX40 agonist ivuxolimab. The rearrangement links TRBV9 to TRBJ1-1; perhaps TRBD1 as D (6 bases). The sequence was obtained from an adult with an advanced solid tumor such as melanoma, head and neck, liver or kidney cancer. The DNA for the CDR3 is TGTGCCAGCAGCGTAGTAAGGGGGGGCACTGAAGCTTTCTTT. It translates to CASSVVRGGTEAFF.